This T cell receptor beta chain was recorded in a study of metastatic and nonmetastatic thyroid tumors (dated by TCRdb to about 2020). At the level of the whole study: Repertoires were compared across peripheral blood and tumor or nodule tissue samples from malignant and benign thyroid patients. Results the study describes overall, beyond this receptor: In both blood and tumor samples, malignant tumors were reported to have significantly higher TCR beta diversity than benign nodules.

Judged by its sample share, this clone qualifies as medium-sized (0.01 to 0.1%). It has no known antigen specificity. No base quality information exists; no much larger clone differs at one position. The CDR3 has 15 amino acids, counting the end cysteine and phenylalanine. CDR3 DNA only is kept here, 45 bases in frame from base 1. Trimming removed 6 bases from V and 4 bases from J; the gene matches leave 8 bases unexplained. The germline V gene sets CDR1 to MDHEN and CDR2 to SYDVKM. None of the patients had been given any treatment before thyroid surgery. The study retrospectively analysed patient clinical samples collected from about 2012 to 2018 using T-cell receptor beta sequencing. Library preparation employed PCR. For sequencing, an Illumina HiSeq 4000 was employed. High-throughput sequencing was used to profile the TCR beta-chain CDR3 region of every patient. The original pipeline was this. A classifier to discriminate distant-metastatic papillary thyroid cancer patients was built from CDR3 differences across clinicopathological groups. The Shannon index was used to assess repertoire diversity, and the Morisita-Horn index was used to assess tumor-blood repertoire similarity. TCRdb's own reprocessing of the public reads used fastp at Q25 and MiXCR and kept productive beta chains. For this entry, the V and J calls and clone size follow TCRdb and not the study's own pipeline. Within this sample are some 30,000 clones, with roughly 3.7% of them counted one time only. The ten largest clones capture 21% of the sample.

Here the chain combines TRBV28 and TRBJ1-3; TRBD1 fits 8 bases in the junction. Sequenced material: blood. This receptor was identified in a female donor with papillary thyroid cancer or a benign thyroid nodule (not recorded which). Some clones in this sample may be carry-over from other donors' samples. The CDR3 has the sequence CASSTHGQGGNTIYF. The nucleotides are TGTGCCAGCAGCACACACGGACAGGGCGGAAACACCATATATTTT. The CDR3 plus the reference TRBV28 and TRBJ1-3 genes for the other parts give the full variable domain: DVKVTQSSRYLVKRTGEKVFLECVQDMDHENMFWYRQDPGLGLRLIYFSYDVKMKEKGDIPEGYSVSREKKERFSLILESASTNQTSMYLCASSTHGQGGNTIYFGEGSWLTVV.